This is a list of T cell receptor beta chains from one sample in a study of shared clonotypes between healthy human individuals. Sequencing was performed with immunoSEQ multiplex PCR; in TCRdb, only in-frame clones are kept and a portion is missing. The sample holds over a million clones; about 80% are singletons and the top ten take approximately 1.5%. Sequencing used memory CD4+ T cells sorted from blood. Every receptor here comes from a man younger than 35 in good health. Each CDR3 is given with its conserved first and last residue. The order of the fields is V gene, clone size, D gene, J gene, CDR3 DNA, CDR3 protein. A D gene is named only where the DNA matches it firmly. Only part of the rows carry a size: once, few, many, or a class if the clone is expanded.

TRBV19	.	TRBD1	TRBJ2-1	TGTGCCAGTAGTACGGGGACAGGGGCCGTAAGAGGGTTCTTC	CASSTGTGAVRGFF
TRBV5-1	once	.	TRBJ2-1	TGCGCCAGCAGCTTGGAGGGGGATAGCTCCTACAATGAGCAGTTCTTC	CASSLEGDSSYNEQFF
TRBV28	.	.	TRBJ2-7	TGTGCCAGCAGCCACCATAAGAAATACGAGCAGTACTTC	CASSHHKKYEQYF
TRBV5-1	few	TRBD2	TRBJ2-3	TGCGCCAGCAGCTTGGTATTAGCGGGAGAGTCAGATACGCAGTATTTT	CASSLVLAGESDTQYF
TRBV11-2	.	.	TRBJ1-2	TGTGCCAGCAGCTTAGACGGGCCGGAGTCAACGGGCTACACCTTC	CASSLDGPESTGYTF
TRBV9	.	TRBD2	TRBJ2-3	TGTGCCAGCAGCGTAGTTAGCGGGAGAGATACGCAGTATTTT	CASSVVSGRDTQYF
TRBV5-1	many	.	TRBJ2-5	TGCGCCAGCAGCTTGGGACAGTTACAAGAGACCCAGTACTTC	CASSLGQLQETQYF
TRBV7-8	once	.	TRBJ2-5	TGTGCCAGCAGAACCGGGGTCCAAGAGACCCAGTACTTC	CASRTGVQETQYF
TRBV2	.	.	TRBJ2-7	TGTGCCAGCAGTGTGTCTGAAACCTACGAGCAGTACTTC	CASSVSETYEQYF
TRBV21-1	.	.	TRBJ2-5	TGTGCCAGCAGCAAAGAGCTAGGACAGGGGGGAGAGACCCAGTACTTC	CASSKELGQGGETQYF
TRBV2	.	.	TRBJ1-4	TGTGCCAGCAGTGAATATGATGGGGGCAGACCTAATGAAAAACTGTTTTTT	CASSEYDGGRPNEKLFF
TRBV5-6	.	.	TRBJ2-7	TGTGCCAGCAGCTTGGGTCTAACGCTGCCTTACGAGCAGTACTTC	CASSLGLTLPYEQYF
TRBV28	.	.	TRBJ1-2	TGTGCCAGCAGTCCCGACATCGAATATGGCTACACCTTC	CASSPDIEYGYTF